The T cell receptor (beta chain) described here comes from a study of cytomegalovirus exposure and HLA in healthy donors (dated by TCRdb to 2015 to 2018). General notes on the study: An earlier analysis of roughly 630 of the donors reported about 250 Gb of sequence data and approximately 110 million unique TCR beta sequences from some 180 million T cells. A later genetic analysis used genome-wide SNP genotypes for about 65% of the 666 donors, treating that subset as a discovery cohort. Every repertoire in the discovery cohort had been generated on one and the same sequencing platform. The number of typed donors differed by locus: roughly 629-640 for A, B, C, DRB1 and DQB1; 522 for DQA1; over 600 for DPA1; and about 470 for DPB1. The study combined high-throughput TCR immunosequencing, statistical association of individual TCRs with disease status, and machine learning to predict cytomegalovirus infection status. To study patterns of TCR occurrence, a later analysis re-analyzed previously published TCR beta repertoires from 666 donors and added high-resolution HLA genotyping. Several DR-DQ haplotypes were treated as single units for association and clustering because of strong linkage in the cohort. On average, 235,054 unique TCR beta nucleotide sequences were sequenced per donor among several hundred genotyped donors of the cohort, with roughly a sixth of those sequences being non-productive. Using immunosequencing, the study profiled T cell repertoires from roughly 650 subjects and related those repertoires to cytomegalovirus serostatus. In an earlier analysis of roughly 580 of the donors, high-throughput TCR beta sequencing was used to judge whether each TCR beta V gene segment behaved as functional or pseudogenic. Donor age, sex, ethnicity and CMV serostatus were collected together with the repertoire data. The genetic ancestry cluster associated with self-reported Caucasian donors included approximately 85% of the approximately 400 genotyped donors. Roughly 300 gigabases of sequencing data and 70 million to 100 million unique TCR sequences were included in an early release covering about 700 HLA-typed donors. Besides the first cohort of roughly 640 subjects, a separate validation cohort made up of over a hundred different subjects was used. HLA typing covered class I and class II loci at four-digit resolution. The study was designed to test whether signatures of past pathogen exposure could be identified by cataloging public T cell receptors. In the later analysis, no new phenotypic data were used to find candidate immune exposures; instead, reliance was placed on TCR beta sequences and their occurrence across donors. General study outcomes and caveats: Immune exposure information for the cohort was limited to CMV serostatus. Some IMGT-functional V segments, including TRBV6-2 and TRBV6-3, could not be told apart with the 87-base-pair reads, so those segments were excluded. Assigning TCR associations to individual alleles was difficult when HLA alleles, especially DR and DQ, strongly co-occurred. Broadly in line with IMGT annotations, most TCR beta V segments showed up in productive rearrangements about 87% or about 30% of the time in an earlier analysis of several hundred of the donors. HLA typing was unavailable for some donors at each locus, so association tests used only the typed subset. According to a later analysis, TCR association rates differed among HLA loci, with DRB1 alleles showing the most associated TCRs and HLA-C alleles showing the fewest. A further reported finding was that TCR beta sequences accurately predicted the HLA-A and HLA-B alleles for most subjects in the first cohort. Only TCR beta chains were sequenced in this cohort, and the absence of alpha or paired-chain data limited detectable features. The classifier was reported to diagnose cytomegalovirus status with high specificity and sensitivity in both the original cohort and the validation cohort. The study gave a list of 150 to 200 TCR beta chains associated with cytomegalovirus. In a later analysis, HLA-associated TCR beta chains showed more clonal expansion and lower generation probabilities than non-associated chains that were equally common. An association between a missense DCLRE1C variant and V-gene and J-gene trimming of TCR beta chains was found in a later genetic analysis and replicated in an independent cohort. In a later genetic analysis, fewer N-insertions in productive TCRs were reported among donors in an Asian-associated ancestry cluster than the roughly 700-donor mean. A later analysis found that most CMV-associated TCR beta chains appeared HLA-restricted, with HLA associations seemingly driven largely by CMV exposure. Correlated functional status among segregating V segments might reflect linkage disequilibrium, but an unknown experimental factor could not be ruled out. The authors suggested that the approach could potentially be extended to other disease states and immunological phenotypes. In a later analysis, several top co-occurrence clusters were reported to appear linked to parvovirus B19, influenza, CMV and Epstein-Barr virus. Three of the identified cytomegalovirus-associated TCR beta chains were confirmed in vitro to be specific for cytomegalovirus antigens. At a false discovery rate of 0.05, a later analysis linked around 15,000 TCR beta sequences to specific HLA alleles. Most TCR sequences were observed very rarely across donors, whereas some public TCRs were present in many individuals. Because counts were too low, roughly 17 rarely observed V segments, including chromosome 9 orphons, were left out of the earlier analysis of 500 to 750 of the donors. Roughly uniform sequencing depth across donors was assumed in presence/absence analyses, although this assumption may not hold. A cluster of highly shared sequence variants was judged likely to represent a technical artifact of the sequencing pipeline.

The cohort was made up of approximately 670 healthy bone marrow donors. At the time of sampling, every cohort member was nominally healthy, though immune exposures that went unrecorded were likely present. The donor tested CMV seropositive, placing the donor among the 250 to 350 seropositive members of the cohort. A peripheral blood sample was provided by each donor, and peripheral blood mononuclear cells were used for TCR beta sequencing. The Qiagen DNeasy Blood Extraction Kit was used to extract genomic DNA from the blood cell samples. The CDR3 has 15 amino acids, counting the end cysteine and phenylalanine. Solely the CDR3 DNA is kept, with 45 bases framed from the first base. The germline V gene specifies SGHAT as CDR1 and FQNNGV as CDR2. V sheds 4 bases and J sheds 2 bases, leaving 13 bases between their ends. A remark on this clone: Its antigen target is currently unknown. Base qualities are not at hand, and no much larger clone is one base apart.

Preparation of the library involved the immunoSEQ multiplex PCR assay. For the multiplex PCR, a mixture combining 60 forward primers for TCR Vbeta segments and 13 reverse primers for TCR Jbeta segments was used. A multiplex PCR assay on genomic DNA amplified the CDR3 region of rearranged TCR beta genes. On the Illumina HiSeq System, the amplified TCR beta libraries were sequenced as 87-base-pair reads. In the authors' own workflow: A later analysis counted about 80 million unique TCR beta chains across the 550 to 750 repertoires, and around 9.9 million of these chains were shared by at least two donors. Raw reads were error-corrected and collapsed into unique sequences by a nearest-neighbor algorithm in which closely related sequences were merged to remove PCR and sequencing errors. V, D and J gene segments were assigned by aligning CDR3 sequences to IMGT reference sequences. For a sequence to be retained, at least a six-nucleotide match to both a V gene segment and a J gene segment was required. A rearrangement counted as productive if the CDR3 had no stop codons and remained in frame with V and J, and every other rearrangement counted as non-productive. Following IMGT convention, CDR3 was defined as the stretch from the second conserved V-encoded cysteine up to the conserved J-encoded phenylalanine. The earlier analysis of roughly 590 of the donors excluded sequences that lacked an unambiguous match to a single V gene segment. An earlier analysis of 500 to 700 of the donors classified V segments as functional when productive rearrangements were above 56.7% and as segregating when the standard deviation between donors was above 5%. A statistical classification framework was built to diagnose cytomegalovirus status from the catalog of TCR beta chain sequences. In a later analysis, V and J genes were assigned by comparing TCR nucleotide sequences against IMGT/GENE-DB human TR gene sequences. The TCRdist pipeline was used in a later analysis to assign CDR3 sequences and most-parsimonious VDJ recombination scenarios. A later analysis defined each TCR beta chain by its CDR3 amino acid sequence plus V-gene family, and excluded reads lacking a unique V-gene family. In a later analysis, approximately 590 highly shared, low-generation-probability nucleotide sequences were removed to address suspected cross-contamination and a sequencing artifact. For each public chain, a later analysis derived a clonal expansion index from normalized ranks of inferred template counts within each repertoire. Generation probabilities in a later analysis came from a VDJ recombination model fitted to out-of-frame rearrangements, and those results were checked against IGoR. Hypergeometric tests were used in a later analysis to score TCR-TCR, TCR-HLA and TCR-CMV co-occurrence, with a repertoire-size bias correction applied to the TCR pairs. False discovery rates were estimated in a later analysis by permuting HLA or CMV assignments 20 times. In a later analysis, co-occurring TCRs were grouped using DBSCAN, with TCRdist sequence similarity added in when clustering inside HLA-allele-positive subsets. Co-occurrence clustering excluded repertoires with fewer than 30,000 or more than 120,000 public chains, plus five with anomalous nucleotide sharing. TCRdb took this table from immuneACCESS and kept in-frame rearrangements with V and J called. Such tables lack part of the clones; where checked against another copy, unresolved V genes explain under half of the gap, and the rest is unexplained. For V, J and clone size, that table is used; D and trimming come from the DNA. The table for this sample lists 120,000 or so clones; about 85% of them were counted only once. The ten largest clonotypes hold under 4.5% of the sample.

Sequencing used PBMCs. The chain joins TRBV11-2 to TRBJ2-3; confidence is insufficient to name the D gene. This clonotype was sampled from a man aged 18 to 29 in good health and CMV-seropositive. Read as DNA, the sequence is TGTGCCAGCAGCTCCCGCGCCCCTCCCACAGATACGCAGTATTTT. Its translation is CASSSRAPPTDTQYF. When the CDR3 is completed using the reference TRBV11-2 and TRBJ2-3 genes on either side, the full variable domain is EAGVAQSPRYKIIEKRQSVAFWCNPISGHATLYWYQQILGQGPKLLIQFQNNGVVDDSQLPKDRFSAERLKGVDSTLKIQPAKLEDSAVYLCASSSRAPPTDTQYFGPGTRLTVL.